Below, 14 T cell receptor beta chains from the same sample are listed, as sequenced in a study of cytomegalovirus exposure and HLA in healthy donors. Use of 60 Vbeta and 13 Jbeta primers characterized the PCR. Assay used: immunoSEQ multiplex PCR; TCRdb lists only in-frame clones, some missing. The sample includes roughly 200,000 clones. The sequenced material came from PBMCs. The source is a girl aged 2 to 10 in good health and CMV-seropositive.

V usage is TRBV4-1 and J usage is TRBJ2-1; TRBD2 is a possible D gene (6 bases). Germline assignment: CDR1 MGHRA and CDR2 YSYEKL. The CDR3 is 19 residues long. V lost 1 base and J 7 bases, leaving 26 bases between the germline ends. The DNA of the CDR3 is TGCGCCAGCAGCCAAGGAAGGATATTGGGTCCTCTTGGGGGGAATGAGCAGTTCTTC. It codes for CASSQGRILGPLGGNEQFF.

V is TRBV28 and J is TRBJ2-3; TRBD1 matches 7 bases. Germline V gene lookup returns CDR1 MDHEN and CDR2 SYDVKM. This CDR3 is built from 14 residues. The ends lost 6 bases at V and 6 bases at J; junction bases unmatched: 9. The CDR3 DNA reads as TGTGCCAGCAGCGGCAGGGACAGTGGGGATACGCAGTATTTT. This translates into CASSGRDSGDTQYF.

The V call is TRBV7-3, the J call TRBJ2-1; 8 bases match TRBD1. This CDR3 contains 13 residues. Trimming at V came to 5 bases and at J to 8 bases, leaving 5 bases not matched to a gene. CDR1 is SGHTA, CDR2 FQGTGA, per germline. The CDR3 sequence: CASSPSTGDEQFF. In nucleotides, the CDR3 is TGTGCCAGCAGCCCCTCGACAGGGGATGAGCAGTTCTTC.

The chain links TRBV2 to TRBJ2-3; D unresolved. Between the trimmed V and J ends, which lost 1 base and 0 bases, there was a span of 8 bases. The CDR3 extends over 15 amino acids. Germline assignment: CDR1 SNHLY and CDR2 FYNNEI. The CDR3 protein is CASSEGLLSTDTQYF. The CDR3, as DNA: TGTGCCAGCAGTGAAGGGCTCCTCAGCACAGATACGCAGTATTTT.

V and J are TRBV27 and TRBJ2-1, with D possibly being TRBD2 (6 bases). This CDR3 has 13 residues. Per the germline V gene, CDR1 is MNHEY and CDR2 is SMNVEV (reference sequence). Trimming removed 7 bases at V and 5 bases at J, with 12 bases between. DNA of the CDR3: TGTGCCAGCACCCGAGGGAGGCACAATGAGCAGTTCTTC. It yields the protein CASTRGRHNEQFF.

The V gene is TRBV28, the J gene TRBJ2-3; 12 nucleotides line up with TRBD2. Germline CDR1 is MDHEN and CDR2 is SYDVKM. V lost 4 bases, J lost 1 base, and 15 bases stayed unmatched. This CDR3 contains 20 residues. CDR3 sequence: CASSSGKILAGGPGTDTQYF. DNA of the CDR3: TGTGCCAGCAGTTCCGGAAAAATCCTAGCGGGAGGGCCTGGCACAGATACGCAGTATTTT. Using reference TRBV28 and TRBJ2-3 for the parts outside the CDR3, the full variable domain is DVKVTQSSRYLVKRTGEKVFLECVQDMDHENMFWYRQDPGLGLRLIYFSYDVKMKEKGDIPEGYSVSREKKERFSLILESASTNQTSMYLCASSSGKILAGGPGTDTQYFGPGTRLTVL.

The rearrangement joins TRBV7-6 to TRBJ2-7; D remains ambiguous. CDR3 length equals 13 residues. The germline CDR1 and CDR2 sequences are SGHVS and FNYEAQ. Trimming stripped 5 bases from V and 3 bases from J, with 11 bases between. The CDR3 here is CASSPDHYYEQYF. DNA of the CDR3: TGTGCCAGCAGCCCCGACCACTACTACGAGCAGTACTTC. The entire variable domain, with the rest obtained from reference TRBV7-6 and TRBJ2-7, is as follows: GAGVSQSPRYKVTKRGQDVALRCDPISGHVSLYWYRQALGQGPEFLTYFNYEAQQDKSGLPNDRFSAERPEGSISTLTIQRTEQRDSAMYRCASSPDHYYEQYFGPGTRLTVT.

V and J are TRBV19 and TRBJ2-6, with D perhaps matching TRBD2 (5 bases). Germline V gene lookup returns CDR1 LNHDA and CDR2 SQIVND (reference sequence). The CDR3 has 17 amino acids. The V gene lost 6 bases and the J gene lost 2 bases, with 17 bases spanning the gap. The CDR3 nucleotides read TGTGCCAGTAGAAACGGGGATCTCGGGCCTGGGGCCAACGTCCTGACTTTC. Residues: CASRNGDLGPGANVLTF.

The chain couples TRBV19 to TRBJ2-1; TRBD2 is a possible D gene (6 bases). V lost 2 bases, J lost 0 bases, and 17 bases lay in between. CDR3 length equals 18 residues. CDR1 and CDR2 from the germline V gene are LNHDA and SQIVND (reference sequence). For the CDR3, the DNA is TGTGCCAGTAGTATAAGGGAGCCTAGCGCAAGCTCCTACAATGAGCAGTTCTTC. Translation gives CASSIREPSASSYNEQFF. The full variable domain, with the rest looked up from reference TRBV19 and TRBJ2-1, is DGGITQSPKYLFRKEGQNVTLSCEQNLNHDAMYWYRQDPGQGLRLIYYSQIVNDFQKGDIAEGYSVSREKKESFPLTVTSAQKNPTAFYLCASSIREPSASSYNEQFFGPGTRLTVL.

J is TRBJ2-7 and V is TRBV4-1; possible D gene TRBD2, 6 bases. Germline CDR1 is MGHRA and CDR2 is YSYEKL. CDR3 length equals 15 residues. V lost 1 base and J 2 bases, leaving 12 bases between the germline ends. This chain's CDR3 is CASSQGPGDTYEQYF. The CDR3, as DNA: TGCGCCAGCAGCCAAGGTCCGGGAGACACCTACGAGCAGTACTTC.

V and J are TRBV28 and TRBJ1-1, with 9 bases that match TRBD1. Trimming removed 5 bases from V and 11 bases from J; junction bases left unmatched: 6. Germline V gene data show CDR1 as MDHEN and CDR2 as SYDVKM. CDR3 length: 12 amino acids. The CDR3 sequence is CASSPLTGGAFF. For the CDR3, the DNA is TGTGCCAGCAGTCCCCTCACAGGGGGCGCTTTCTTT.

The chain uses TRBV21-1 and TRBJ2-7; TRBD2 was called by the table and not checked on the DNA. TRBV21-1 has pseudogene status. This CDR3 contains 15 residues. The CDR3 DNA reads TGTGCCAGCAGCAATCTTACTAGCGGAACCTACGAGCAGTACTTC. Translation: CASSNLTSGTYEQYF.

This chain links TRBV6-5 with TRBJ1-4, with 9 bases lining up with TRBD1. CDR1 and CDR2 (germline): MNHEY, SVGAGI. This CDR3 contains 16 residues. Losses at the gene ends were 2 bases for V and 7 bases for J; bases not matched to a gene: 8. DNA for the CDR3: TGTGCCAGCAGTTACCGGACCGGGACAGGGACTGAAAAACTGTTTTTT. This sequence encodes CASSYRTGTGTEKLFF.

This chain uses TRBV27 with TRBJ1-1; D is ambiguous. Germline V gene sequence: CDR1 MNHEY, CDR2 SMNVEV (reference sequence). This CDR3 has 14 amino acids. Trimming removed 3 bases from V and 5 bases from J, with 13 bases in between. This CDR3 reads CASSFSVDLTEAFF. In nucleotides, the CDR3 is TGTGCCAGCAGTTTTAGCGTAGACCTTACTGAAGCTTTCTTT.